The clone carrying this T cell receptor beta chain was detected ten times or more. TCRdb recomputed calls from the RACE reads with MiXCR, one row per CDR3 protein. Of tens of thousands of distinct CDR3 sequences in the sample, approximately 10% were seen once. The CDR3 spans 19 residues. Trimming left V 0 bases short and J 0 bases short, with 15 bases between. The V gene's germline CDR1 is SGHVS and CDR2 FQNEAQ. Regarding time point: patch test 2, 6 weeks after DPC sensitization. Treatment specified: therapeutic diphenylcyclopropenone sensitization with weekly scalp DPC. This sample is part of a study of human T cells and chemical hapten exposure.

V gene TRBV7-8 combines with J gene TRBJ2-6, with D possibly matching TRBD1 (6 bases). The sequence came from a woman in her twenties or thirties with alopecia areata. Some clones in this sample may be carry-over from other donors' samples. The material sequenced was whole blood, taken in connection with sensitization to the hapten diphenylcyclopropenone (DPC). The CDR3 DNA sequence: TGTGCCAGCAGCTTAGCGGCAGGGGTCTTCACCTCTGGGGCCAACGTCCTGACTTTC. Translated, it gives CASSLAAGVFTSGANVLTF.